A selection of T cell receptor beta chains follows, all from one sample in a study of T cell responses to AZD1222 COVID-19 vaccine. TCRdb's copy holds only in-frame clones and misses some; the assay was immunoSEQ multiplex PCR. This table has some 150,000 clones, about 82% appearing once. The input for sequencing was peripheral blood, taken 28 days after the second dose of the MenACWY control vaccine. These receptor sequences come from an adult who received the MenACWY meningococcal vaccine as a control. Each CDR3 is given with its conserved first and last residue. The D gene is left open where the match is weak. Size tells how often a clone was seen (once, few, many) or the class of an expanded clone, and some rows leave it out.

TRBJ2-5,NA,TRBV29-1,NA,TGCAGCGTTGAAGAGACCCAGTACTTC,CSVEETQYF
TRBJ1-1,few,TRBV28,NA,TGTGCCAGCAGTTTAAGACAGACCGTTGAATTCTTT,CASSLRQTVEFF
TRBJ1-4,NA,TRBV4-1,TRBD1,TGCGCCAGCAGCCGAACCCAGGGGGCAGGGTCCTCTAATGAAAAACTGTTTTTT,CASSRTQGAGSSNEKLFF
TRBJ2-2,NA,TRBV5-4,NA,TGTGCCAGCAGCTTGAACGTGGTGGGCGGGGAGCTGTTTTTT,CASSLNVVGGELFF
TRBJ2-2,NA,TRBV12-3/TRBV12-4,NA,TGTGCCAGCGGATCTATCGGGGAGCTGTTTTTT,CASGSIGELFF
TRBJ1-6,NA,TRBV29-1,NA,TGCAGCGTTAAGGTCGACGGCAGGGAGGATTCACCCCTCCACTTT,CSVKVDGREDSPLHF
TRBJ2-4,once,TRBV7-2,NA,TGTGCCAGCAGCCGGGACCGAATCACAAACATTCAGTACTTC,CASSRDRITNIQYF
TRBJ1-5,NA,TRBV24-1,TRBD1,TGTGCCACCTCCTCGGGCACAGGGGGCACGGAGCCCCAGCATTTT,CATSSGTGGTEPQHF
TRBJ1-4,NA,TRBV27,NA,TGTGCCAGCAGGGGGCACGGTAATGAAAAACTGTTTTTT,CASRGHGNEKLFF
TRBJ1-2,NA,TRBV7-2,TRBD1,TGTGCCAGCAGCTTAGGGACAGGGGCCGACTATGGCTACACCTTC,CASSLGTGADYGYTF
TRBJ2-2,NA,TRBV10-1,TRBD2,TGCGCCAGCACTAAGACTAGCTCCGGGGAGCTGTTTTTT,CASTKTSSGELFF
TRBJ2-3,few,TRBV7-6,TRBD1,TGTGCCAGCAGCTTGGAGGGACAGGGCAGGAATACGCAGTATTTT,CASSLEGQGRNTQYF
TRBJ1-1,NA,TRBV5-4,NA,TGTGCCAGCAGCTTGGATTTCGGCGGTGAAGCTTTCTTT,CASSLDFGGEAFF
TRBJ2-1,NA,TRBV3-1/TRBV3-2,NA,TGTGCCACTCAGATGCCGGAACGGGGGAATGAGCAGTTCTTC,CATQMPERGNEQFF
TRBJ1-4,NA,TRBV7-9,TRBD1,TGTGCCAGCAGCTTTCAAGACAGGGGGCCCCCAACTAATGAAAAACTGTTTTTT,CASSFQDRGPPTNEKLFF
TRBJ1-4,NA,TRBV27,NA,TGTGCCAGCAGTATCGTTTGGGGGGCGCTTGGGGAAAAACTGTTTTTT,CASSIVWGALGEKLFF
TRBJ1-5,few,TRBV19,NA,TGTGCCAGTAGCGCAGGGGCCCGGGGTCAGCCCCAGCATTTT,CASSAGARGQPQHF
TRBJ2-2,NA,TRBV2,NA,TGTGCCAGCAGTTTCGACAGGCCCGGGGAGCTGTTTTTT,CASSFDRPGELFF
TRBJ1-5,once,TRBV20-1,NA,TGCAGTGGTCAGCCCCAGCATTTT,CSGQPQHF
TRBJ2-7,once,TRBV4-2,NA,TGTGCCAGCAGCCCAATAAAGGCGCCCTACGAGCAGTACTTC,CASSPIKAPYEQYF
TRBJ2-5,NA,TRBV7-2,NA,TGTGCCAGCAGCGTTAGAGAGGGCGAGACCCAGTACTTC,CASSVREGETQYF
TRBJ2-5,NA,TRBV11-2,TRBD1,TGTGCCAGCAGCCCGTTGACAGGGGTCTACCAAGAGACCCAGTACTTC,CASSPLTGVYQETQYF
TRBJ2-7,NA,TRBV18,NA,TGTGCCAGCTCACCACTAGCGTACTACGAGCAGTACTTC,CASSPLAYYEQYF
TRBJ2-2,many,TRBV5-4,NA,TGTGCCAGCAGTCCCGACGTGGGGGAGCTGTTTTTT,CASSPDVGELFF
TRBJ1-2,few,TRBV7-3,NA,TGTGCCAGCAGTTACGACAGTAACTATGGCTACACCTTC,CASSYDSNYGYTF
TRBJ1-6,NA,TRBV6-5,NA,TGTGCCAGCAGTTACTCGAATGAAGGTACCCCCCTCCACTTT,CASSYSNEGTPLHF
TRBJ2-7,NA,TRBV11-2,NA,TGTGCCAGCAGCCCTACGTTGGCCTACGAGCAGTACTTC,CASSPTLAYEQYF
TRBJ1-1,NA,TRBV5-6,TRBD1,TGTGCCAGCAGCGCGTCCCGGGACAGGGGACTGAACACTGAAGCTTTCTTT,CASSASRDRGLNTEAFF
TRBJ1-3,once,TRBV5-1,NA,TGCGCCAGCAGCTTGGGTCTCACCGGCGGTGGAAACACCATATATTTT,CASSLGLTGGGNTIYF
TRBJ1-2,NA,TRBV5-4,NA,TGTGCCAGCAGCCGGGGACAAGTTTATGGCTACACCTTC,CASSRGQVYGYTF
TRBJ1-1,NA,TRBV3-1/TRBV3-2,NA,TGTGCCAGCAGCCAAAATCCGAACCCGTCGAGGGCTTTCTTT,CASSQNPNPSRAFF
TRBJ2-5,NA,TRBV18,TRBD2,TGTGCCAGCTCACCTATCCAAGCGGGAGGGAGCCAAGAGACCCAGTACTTC,CASSPIQAGGSQETQYF
TRBJ2-3,NA,TRBV27,TRBD1,TGTGCCAGCAGTTTAGACAGGGCTACAGATACGCAGTATTTT,CASSLDRATDTQYF
TRBJ2-1,NA,TRBV12-5,TRBD2,TGTGCTAGTGGCCCAATCAAAGCGGGAGGCCCCTACAATGAGCAGTTCTTC,CASGPIKAGGPYNEQFF
TRBJ1-4,NA,TRBV18,TRBD1,TGTGCCAGCTCACCAGCGGGACAGGGGCCTTTAGGTGATGAAAAACTGTTTTTT,CASSPAGQGPLGDEKLFF
TRBJ1-6,NA,TRBV10-2,NA,TGCGCCAGCAGTGAGTCTACAGTTTCACCCCTCCACTTT,CASSESTVSPLHF
TRBJ1-2,NA,TRBV30,NA,TGTGCCTGCGACACGGACAGCCCCTATGGCTACACCTTC,CACDTDSPYGYTF
TRBJ1-1,NA,TRBV6-5,TRBD1,TGTGCCAGCAGTCGGGACAGGCTGAACACTGAAGCTTTCTTT,CASSRDRLNTEAFF
TRBJ1-6,NA,TRBV6-5,NA,TGTGCCAGCAGTCTCCGGGTCTCCGGCAATTCACCCCTCCACTTT,CASSLRVSGNSPLHF
TRBJ1-5,NA,TRBV7-8,NA,TGTGCCAGCAGCCTCCGCCGGGATTCCGGTCAGCCCCAGCATTTT,CASSLRRDSGQPQHF
TRBJ1-1,NA,TRBV3-1/TRBV3-2,NA,TGTGCCAGCAGCCTTGTGATGGGGGCTGAAGCTTTCTTT,CASSLVMGAEAFF
TRBJ2-1,NA,TRBV7-2,NA,TGTGCCAGCAGCTCAACCAAGGGACCGACCTACAATGAGCAGTTCTTC,CASSSTKGPTYNEQFF
TRBJ1-2,NA,TRBV4-3,TRBD1,TGCGCCAGCAGCCAAGGGACAGGGGAACCCTATGGCTACACCTTC,CASSQGTGEPYGYTF
TRBJ1-1,NA,TRBV3-1/TRBV3-2,TRBD1,TGTGCCAGCAGCTTCCGGACAGGGAGAATCAACACTGAAGCTTTCTTT,CASSFRTGRINTEAFF
TRBJ1-6,once,TRBV10-2,NA,TGCGCCAGCAGTCCTCGTACCCCCACTGTTGTTTCACCCCTCCACTTT,CASSPRTPTVVSPLHF
TRBJ2-5,NA,TRBV11-3,NA,TGTGCCAGCAGCTTAGCTTTAAGCAGGGGCCGAGAGACCCAGTACTTC,CASSLALSRGRETQYF
TRBJ2-6,NA,TRBV18,NA,TGTGCCAGCTCACCTAGAAGGGTTACAGGTGACTCTGGGGCCAACGTCCTGACTTTC,CASSPRRVTGDSGANVLTF
TRBJ1-1,NA,TRBV12-5,NA,TGTGCTAGTGGTTTTAACACTGAAGCTTTCTTT,CASGFNTEAFF